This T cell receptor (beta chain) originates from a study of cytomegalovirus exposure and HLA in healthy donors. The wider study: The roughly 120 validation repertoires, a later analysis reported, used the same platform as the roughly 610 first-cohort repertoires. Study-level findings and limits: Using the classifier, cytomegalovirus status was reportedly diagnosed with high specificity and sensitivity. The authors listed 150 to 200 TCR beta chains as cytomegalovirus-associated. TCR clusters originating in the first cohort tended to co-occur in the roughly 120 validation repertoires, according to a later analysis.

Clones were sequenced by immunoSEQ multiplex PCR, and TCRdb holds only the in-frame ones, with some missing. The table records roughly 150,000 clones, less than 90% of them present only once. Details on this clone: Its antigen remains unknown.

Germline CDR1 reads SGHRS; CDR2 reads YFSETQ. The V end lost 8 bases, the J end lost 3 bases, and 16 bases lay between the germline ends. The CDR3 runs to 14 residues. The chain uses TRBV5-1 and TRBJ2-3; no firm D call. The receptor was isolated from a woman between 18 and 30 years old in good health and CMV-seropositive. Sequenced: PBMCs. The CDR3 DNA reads TGCGCCAGTTTCCTAGAGATTCGGACAGATACGCAGTATTTT. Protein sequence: CASFLEIRTDTQYF.